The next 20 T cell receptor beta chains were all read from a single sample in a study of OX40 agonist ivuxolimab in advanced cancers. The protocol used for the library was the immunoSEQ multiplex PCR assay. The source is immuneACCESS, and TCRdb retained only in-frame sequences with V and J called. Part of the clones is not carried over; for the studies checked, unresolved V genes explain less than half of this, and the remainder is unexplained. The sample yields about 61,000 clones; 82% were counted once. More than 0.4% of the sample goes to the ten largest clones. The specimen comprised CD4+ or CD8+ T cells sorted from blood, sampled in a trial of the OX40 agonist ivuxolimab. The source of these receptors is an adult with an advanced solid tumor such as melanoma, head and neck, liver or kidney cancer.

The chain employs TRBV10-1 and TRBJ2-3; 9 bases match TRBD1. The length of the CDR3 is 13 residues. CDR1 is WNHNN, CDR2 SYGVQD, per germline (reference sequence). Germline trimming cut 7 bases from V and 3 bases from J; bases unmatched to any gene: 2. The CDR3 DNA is TGCGCCAGCACGGACAGGGGAACAGATACGCAGTATTTT. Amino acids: CASTDRGTDTQYF.

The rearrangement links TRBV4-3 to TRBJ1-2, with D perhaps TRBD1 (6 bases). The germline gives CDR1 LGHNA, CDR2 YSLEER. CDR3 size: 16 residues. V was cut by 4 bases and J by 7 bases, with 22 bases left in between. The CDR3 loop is CASSRGGTLIGGGYTF. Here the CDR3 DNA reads TGCGCCAGCAGCCGGGGCGGGACACTGATAGGTGGTGGCTACACCTTC.

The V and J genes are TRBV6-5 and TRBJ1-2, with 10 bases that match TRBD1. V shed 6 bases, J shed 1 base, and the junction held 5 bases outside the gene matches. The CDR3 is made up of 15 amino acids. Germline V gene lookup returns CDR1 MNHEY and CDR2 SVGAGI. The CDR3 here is CASRLTGGYNYGYTF. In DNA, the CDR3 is TGTGCCAGCAGACTGACAGGGGGCTATAACTATGGCTACACCTTC.

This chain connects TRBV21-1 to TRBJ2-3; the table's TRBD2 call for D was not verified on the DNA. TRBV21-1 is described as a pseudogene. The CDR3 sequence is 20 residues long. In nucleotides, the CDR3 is TGTGCCAGCAGCAGACTCCGGACTAGCGGGAGGGCAAGGGGGACAGATACGCAGTATTTT. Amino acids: CASSRLRTSGRARGTDTQYF.

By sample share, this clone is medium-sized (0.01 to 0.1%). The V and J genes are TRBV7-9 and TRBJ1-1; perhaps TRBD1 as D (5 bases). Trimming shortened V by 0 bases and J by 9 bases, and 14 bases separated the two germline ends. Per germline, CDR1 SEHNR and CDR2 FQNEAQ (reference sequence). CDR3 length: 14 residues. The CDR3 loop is CASSLAEGRQKAFF. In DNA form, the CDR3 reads TGTGCCAGCAGCTTAGCGGAGGGGCGCCAGAAAGCTTTCTTT.

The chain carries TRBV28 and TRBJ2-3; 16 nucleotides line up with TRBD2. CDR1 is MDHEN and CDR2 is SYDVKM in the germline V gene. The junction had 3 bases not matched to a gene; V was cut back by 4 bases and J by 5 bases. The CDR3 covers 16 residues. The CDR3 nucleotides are TGTGCCAGCAGTTCGGGGACTAGCGGGGGGGAAGATACGCAGTATTTT. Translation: CASSSGTSGGEDTQYF.

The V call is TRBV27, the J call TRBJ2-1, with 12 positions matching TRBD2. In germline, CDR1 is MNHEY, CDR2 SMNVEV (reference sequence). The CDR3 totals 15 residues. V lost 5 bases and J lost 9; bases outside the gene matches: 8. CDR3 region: CASSPLAGGGSEQFF. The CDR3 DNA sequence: TGTGCCAGCAGTCCACTAGCGGGAGGTGGGAGTGAGCAGTTCTTC.

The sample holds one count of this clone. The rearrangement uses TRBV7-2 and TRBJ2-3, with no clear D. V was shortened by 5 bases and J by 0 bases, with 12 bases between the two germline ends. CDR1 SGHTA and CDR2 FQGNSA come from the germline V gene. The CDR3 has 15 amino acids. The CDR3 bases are TGTGCCAGCAGCCCAGTTGCGGCTAGCACAGATACGCAGTATTTT. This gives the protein CASSPVAASTDTQYF.

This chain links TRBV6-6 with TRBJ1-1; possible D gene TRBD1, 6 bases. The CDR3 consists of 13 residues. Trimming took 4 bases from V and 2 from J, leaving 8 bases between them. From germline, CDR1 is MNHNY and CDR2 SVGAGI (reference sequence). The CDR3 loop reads CASSWDKNTEAFF. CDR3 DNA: TGTGCCAGCAGTTGGGACAAAAACACTGAAGCTTTCTTT.

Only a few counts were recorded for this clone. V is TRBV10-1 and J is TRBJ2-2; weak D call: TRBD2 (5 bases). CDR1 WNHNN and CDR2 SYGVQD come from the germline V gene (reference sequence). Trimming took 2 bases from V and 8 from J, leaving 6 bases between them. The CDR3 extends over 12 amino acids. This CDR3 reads CASSERTGELFF. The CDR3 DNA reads TGCGCCAGCAGTGAGAGGACTGGGGAGCTGTTTTTT.

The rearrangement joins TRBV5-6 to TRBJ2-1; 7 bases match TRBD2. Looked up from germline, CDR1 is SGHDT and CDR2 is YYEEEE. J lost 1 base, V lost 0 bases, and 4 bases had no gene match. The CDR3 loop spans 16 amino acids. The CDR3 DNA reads TGTGCCAGCAGCTTGGTCGGCGGGAGTTCCTACAATGAGCAGTTCTTC. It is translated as CASSLVGGSSYNEQFF.

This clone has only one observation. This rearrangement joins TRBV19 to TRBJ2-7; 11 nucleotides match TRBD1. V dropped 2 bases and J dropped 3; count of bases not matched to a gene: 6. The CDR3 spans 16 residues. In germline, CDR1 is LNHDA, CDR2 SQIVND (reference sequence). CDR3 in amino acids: CASSILGTGGFYEQYF. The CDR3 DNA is TGTGCCAGTAGTATACTGGGGACAGGGGGTTTCTACGAGCAGTACTTC.

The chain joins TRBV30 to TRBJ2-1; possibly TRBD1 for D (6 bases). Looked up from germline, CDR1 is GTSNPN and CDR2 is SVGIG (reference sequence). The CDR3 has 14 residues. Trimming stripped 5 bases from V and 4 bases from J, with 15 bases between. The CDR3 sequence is CAWARDTSYNEQFF. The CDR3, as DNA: TGTGCCTGGGCACGGGACACCTCATACAATGAGCAGTTCTTC.

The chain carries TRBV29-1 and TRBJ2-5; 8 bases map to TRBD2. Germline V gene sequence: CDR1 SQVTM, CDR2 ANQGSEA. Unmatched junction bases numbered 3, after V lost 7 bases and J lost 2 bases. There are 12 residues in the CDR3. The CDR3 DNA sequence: TGCAGCGGCGGGGGGCGGCAAGAGACCCAGTACTTC. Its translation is CSGGGRQETQYF.

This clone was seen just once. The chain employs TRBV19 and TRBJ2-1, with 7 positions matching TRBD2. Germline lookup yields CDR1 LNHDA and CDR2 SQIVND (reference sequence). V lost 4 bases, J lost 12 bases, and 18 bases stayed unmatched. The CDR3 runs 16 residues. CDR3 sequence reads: CASSTSGTLLKQVQFF. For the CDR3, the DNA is TGTGCCAGTAGTACAAGCGGGACCCTCCTCAAGCAAGTGCAGTTCTTC.

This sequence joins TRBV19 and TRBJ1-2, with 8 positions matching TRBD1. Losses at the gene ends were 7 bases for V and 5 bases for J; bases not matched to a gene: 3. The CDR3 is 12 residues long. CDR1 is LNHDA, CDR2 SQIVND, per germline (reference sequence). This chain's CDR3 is CASIGQGYGYTF. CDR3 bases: TGTGCCAGTATCGGACAGGGATATGGCTACACCTTC. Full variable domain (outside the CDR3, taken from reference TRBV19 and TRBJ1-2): DGGITQSPKYLFRKEGQNVTLSCEQNLNHDAMYWYRQDPGQGLRLIYYSQIVNDFQKGDIAEGYSVSREKKESFPLTVTSAQKNPTAFYLCASIGQGYGYTFGSGTRLTVV.

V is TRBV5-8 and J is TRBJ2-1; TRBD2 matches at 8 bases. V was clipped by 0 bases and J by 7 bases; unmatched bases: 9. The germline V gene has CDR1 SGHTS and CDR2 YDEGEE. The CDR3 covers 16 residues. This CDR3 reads CASSLAILAGRNEQFF. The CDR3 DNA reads TGTGCCAGCAGCTTGGCGATATTAGCGGGGAGGAATGAGCAGTTCTTC.

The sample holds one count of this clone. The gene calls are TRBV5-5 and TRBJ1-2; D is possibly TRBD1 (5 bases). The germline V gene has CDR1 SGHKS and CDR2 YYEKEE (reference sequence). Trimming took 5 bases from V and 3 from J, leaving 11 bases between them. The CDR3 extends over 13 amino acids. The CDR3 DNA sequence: TGTGCCAGCAGTCCCTCGGGGCACTATGGCTACACCTTC. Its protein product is CASSPSGHYGYTF.

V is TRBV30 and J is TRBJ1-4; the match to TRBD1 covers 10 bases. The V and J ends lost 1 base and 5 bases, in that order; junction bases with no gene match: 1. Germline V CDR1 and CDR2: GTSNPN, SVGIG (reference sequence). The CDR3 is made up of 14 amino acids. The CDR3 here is CAWSAGQGNEKLFF. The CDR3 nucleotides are TGTGCCTGGAGTGCGGGACAGGGGAATGAAAAACTGTTTTTT.

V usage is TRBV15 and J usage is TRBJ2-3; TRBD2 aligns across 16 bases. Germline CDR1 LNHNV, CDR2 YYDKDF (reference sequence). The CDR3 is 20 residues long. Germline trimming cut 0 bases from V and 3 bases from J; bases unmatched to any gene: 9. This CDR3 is CATSRELGTSGRAGTDTQYF. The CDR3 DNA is TGTGCCACCAGCAGAGAGCTGGGGACTAGCGGGAGGGCCGGTACAGATACGCAGTATTTT.